The 27 T cell receptor beta chains below all came from one sample that was sequenced in a study of post-analysis software for immune sequencing data. Study-wide results and limits: Patients had higher frequencies than controls of roughly 5 TRBV segments, including TRBV5-6, TRBV5-1 and TRBV20-1.

Carried by the TCR beta cDNA libraries were unique molecular identifiers. TCRdb analysed the PCR reads with MiXCR anew, one entry per CDR3 protein. The sample lists almost 700,000 distinct CDR3 sequences, around 64% seen once, with approximately 10% in the top ten. Which antigens these TCRs recognize remains unknown. The sequencing sample was made of blood. These receptors were collected from a girl aged 2-10 years with multiple sclerosis.

As to this clonotype: At one end the junction does not follow the germline gene, possibly because of a read error. The J gene is TRBJ1-2, the V gene TRBV5-1, with D tentatively TRBD1 (5 bases). The CDR3 loop spans 15 amino acids. The germline CDR1 and CDR2 sequences are SGHRS and YFSETQ. The CDR3 spells CASSLQGQRSDGCTF. The CDR3 coding sequence is TGCGCCAGCAGCTTGCAGGGTCAAAGGTCTGATGGCTGCACCTTC.

This clonotype was seen more than once but under ten times. The rearrangement uses TRBV12-3 or TRBV12-4 and TRBJ1-2; 9 positions match TRBD1. V shed 10 bases and J 0 bases; nucleotides not matched to a gene: 3. The CDR3 loop spans 13 amino acids. The CDR3 bases are TGTGCCACCCGACAGGGGGCTAACTATGGCTACACCTTC. This encodes CATRQGANYGYTF.

This clonotype was seen more than once but under ten times. The V and J genes are TRBV20-1 and TRBJ2-7, with TRBD2 identical over 10 bases. J gave up 3 bases and V 8 bases, and 7 bases lay outside the gene matches. The CDR3 sequence is 13 residues long. Germline V lookup: CDR1 DFQATT, CDR2 SNEGSKA (reference sequence). The CDR3 DNA reads as TGCAGTTGTAGGACTAGCGGTTACTACGAGCAGTACTTC. Its protein product is CSCRTSGYYEQYF.

The genes are TRBV5-1 and TRBJ1-1, with D perhaps TRBD1 (5 bases). Germline-derived CDR1 and CDR2 are SGHRS and YFSETQ. The CDR3 has 13 amino acids. V was clipped by 7 bases and J by 0 bases, with 10 bases between them. As DNA, the CDR3 is TGCGCCAGCTTGGGGACGGTGAACACTGAAGCTTTCTTT. This encodes CASLGTVNTEAFF.

The chain joins TRBV7-2 to TRBJ2-3; tentatively, D is TRBD1 or TRBD2 (6 bases each). Trimming removed 5 bases from V and 0 bases from J, with 15 bases in between. CDR3 length equals 16 residues. The V gene's germline CDR1 is SGHTA and CDR2 FQGNSA. The CDR3 protein is CASSPGAAVSTDTQYF. The CDR3 DNA reads TGTGCCAGCAGCCCGGGGGCGGCCGTTAGCACAGATACGCAGTATTTT.

V gene TRBV29-1 combines with J gene TRBJ2-5; 7 bases line up with TRBD1. In germline, CDR1 is SQVTM, CDR2 ANQGSEA. Trimming removed 4 bases from V and 0 bases from J; junction bases left unmatched: 5. This CDR3 is 14 amino acids long. The CDR3 loop reads CSVGGQLYQETQYF. The CDR3 region has the DNA TGCAGCGTTGGGGGACAGCTATACCAAGAGACCCAGTACTTC.

This clonotype was observed at least ten times. The V call is TRBV6-8, the J call TRBJ2-7, with D perhaps being TRBD1 or TRBD2 (6 bases each). CDR3 length equals 17 residues. From germline, CDR1 is MNHGY and CDR2 SAAAGT. The V end was cut by 6 bases, the J end by 3 bases, with 24 bases between. The CDR3 coding sequence is TGTGCCAGCAGGACGACTAGGCCACTTTTAGGGGGCTACGAGCAGTACTTC. Translation gives CASRTTRPLLGGYEQYF.

This clonotype occurred a few times. The chain employs TRBV5-1 and TRBJ1-4, with a tentative D call TRBD1 (6 bases). Germline values: CDR1 SGHRS, CDR2 YFSETQ. Trimming pared 3 bases from V and 6 bases from J, leaving 9 bases between. The CDR3 length is 13 residues. CDR3 amino acids: CASSWAGDEKLFF. CDR3 bases: TGCGCCAGCAGCTGGGCAGGGGATGAAAAACTGTTTTTT.

V gene TRBV5-1 combines with J gene TRBJ1-2; TRBD1 aligns across 7 bases. Germline CDR1 is SGHRS and CDR2 is YFSETQ. This CDR3 spans 14 amino acids. Trimming cost V 4 bases and J 6 bases; bases outside gene matches: 9. The CDR3: CASSPARDSDGYTF. DNA for the CDR3: TGCGCCAGCAGCCCGGCGAGGGACAGTGATGGCTACACCTTC.

The V gene is TRBV6-2 or TRBV6-3, the J gene TRBJ2-1, with TRBD2 identical over 9 bases. The germline CDR1 and CDR2 sequences are MNHEY and SVGEGT. V gave up 5 bases and J gave up 8 bases; unmatched junction bases: 4. This CDR3 has 13 residues. The CDR3 DNA is TGTGCCAGCAGTAAAAGCGGGGGGTATGAGCAGTTCTTC. This translates into CASSKSGGYEQFF.

The V gene is TRBV4-2, the J gene TRBJ2-2; D perhaps matches TRBD2 (5 bases). Germline-derived CDR1 and CDR2 are LGHNA and YNFKEQ. V gave up 0 bases and J gave up 10 bases, with 15 bases separating them. The CDR3 contains 15 residues. CDR3 DNA sequence: TGTGCCAGCAGCCAAGATTTTCCCCGGGGAGAGGAGCTGTTTTTT. Residues: CASSQDFPRGEELFF.

This chain uses TRBV29-1 with TRBJ2-7; D tentatively reads TRBD1 or TRBD2 (7 bases each). The J call is uncertain, as TRBJ2-5 better fits the DNA end. Germline V gene lookup returns CDR1 SQVTM and CDR2 ANQGSEA. The CDR3 totals 15 residues. Here the CDR3 reads CSVVGGREGAETQYF. The DNA of the CDR3 is TGCAGCGTTGTCGGGGGTAGGGAGGGGGCGGAGACCCAGTACTTC.

The chain employs TRBV10-3 and TRBJ2-1, with 9 positions matching TRBD1. Per the germline V gene, CDR1 is ENHRY and CDR2 is SYGVKD. The CDR3 is made up of 14 amino acids. J was trimmed by 6 bases and V by 5 bases; bases with no gene match: 5. The CDR3 region has the DNA TGTGCCATCAGTCCGGGACAGGGCGGCAATGAGCAGTTCTTC. It encodes CAISPGQGGNEQFF.

The V gene is TRBV6-2 or TRBV6-3, the J gene TRBJ2-5; a weak D match, TRBD2 (7 bases). There are 18 residues in the CDR3. The V gene lost 0 bases and the J gene lost 0 bases, with 17 bases spanning the gap. Germline CDR1 and CDR2: MNHEY and SVGEGT. In DNA, the CDR3 is TGTGCCAGCAGTTACTCGATGGGCCGCGGGGGCGACCAAGAGACCCAGTACTTC. Residues: CASSYSMGRGGDQETQYF.

The chain links TRBV3-1 to TRBJ2-1; the D call may be TRBD1 or TRBD2 (5 bases each). V was cut by 6 bases and J by 8 bases, with 26 bases left in between. This CDR3 contains 17 residues. Germline CDR1 reads LGHDT; CDR2 reads YNNKEL (reference sequence). In nucleotides, the CDR3 is TGTGCCAGCAGTCTCGAACAGAATCCCCTTGGGGGAGATGAGCAGTTCTTC. It translates to CASSLEQNPLGGDEQFF.

The V and J genes are TRBV20-1 and TRBJ1-1, with a tentative D call TRBD1 (5 bases). V gave up 0 bases and J gave up 3 bases, with 11 bases separating them. The length of the CDR3 is 14 residues. Germline lookup yields CDR1 DFQATT and CDR2 SNEGSKA (reference sequence). CDR3: CSARDPQGDTEAFF. For the CDR3, the DNA is TGCAGTGCTAGAGATCCGCAGGGAGACACTGAAGCTTTCTTT.

This clonotype was seen only a few times. The rearrangement links TRBV29-1 to TRBJ1-2; D might be TRBD1 (5 bases). Germline V gene sequence: CDR1 SQVTM, CDR2 ANQGSEA. The CDR3 consists of 12 residues. V was shortened by 4 bases and J by 4 bases, with 10 bases between the two germline ends. This chain's CDR3 is CSVARAGYGYTF. The DNA for the CDR3 is TGCAGCGTTGCCAGGGCGGGCTATGGCTACACCTTC.

The V and J genes are TRBV28 and TRBJ2-5; the D is unclear. The CDR3 spans 15 residues. The germline V gene encodes CDR1 MDHEN and CDR2 SYDVKM. V was pared by 2 bases and J by 1 base, with 11 bases between. This chain's CDR3 is CASSLTVPGQETQYF. Here the CDR3 DNA reads TGTGCCAGCAGTTTAACGGTGCCCGGCCAAGAGACCCAGTACTTC.

This sequence joins TRBV29-1 and TRBJ2-4; D uncertain. CDR3 size: 14 residues. The germline V gene encodes CDR1 SQVTM and CDR2 ANQGSEA. The V gene lost 3 bases and the J gene lost 0 bases, with 9 bases spanning the gap. The CDR3 sequence is CSVDRLLAKNIQYF. The CDR3 DNA sequence: TGCAGCGTTGATCGGCTTTTAGCCAAAAACATTCAGTACTTC.

The rearrangement links TRBV29-1 to TRBJ2-3; weak D call: TRBD2 (6 bases). V gave up 7 bases and J gave up 0 bases, with 14 bases separating them. The CDR3 length is 14 residues. Germline CDR1 is SQVTM and CDR2 is ANQGSEA. CDR3 DNA sequence: TGCAGCGCTGGGCGGGGAGGTAGCACAGATACGCAGTATTTT. This encodes CSAGRGGSTDTQYF.

This clonotype was observed a few times. V usage is TRBV6-1 and J usage is TRBJ2-1; 8 bases align to TRBD2. Germline V gene data show CDR1 as MNHNS and CDR2 as SASEGT. V shed 8 bases, J shed 11 bases, and the junction held 5 bases outside the gene matches. The CDR3 covers 11 residues. The CDR3: CASQSSGKQFF. The DNA for the CDR3 is TGTGCCAGCCAAAGTAGCGGGAAGCAGTTCTTC.

This clonotype was counted a few times. V and J are TRBV12-3 or TRBV12-4 and TRBJ2-7, with TRBD2 matching over 14 bases. Trimming cost V 6 bases and J 6 bases; bases outside gene matches: 4. The CDR3 loop spans 14 amino acids. The CDR3 sequence: CASSTGTSGSEQYF. The DNA for the CDR3 is TGTGCCAGCAGCACCGGGACTAGCGGGAGCGAGCAGTACTTC.

This clonotype was seen a handful of times. V gene TRBV15 combines with J gene TRBJ2-7; D unclear. The CDR3 contains 12 residues. In germline, CDR1 is LNHNV, CDR2 YYDKDF (reference sequence). V was trimmed by 0 bases and J by 3 bases, leaving 3 bases between them. The CDR3 DNA sequence: TGTGCCACCAGCAGAGAGGGCTACGAGCAGTACTTC. Amino acids: CATSREGYEQYF.

V is TRBV29-1 and J is TRBJ2-1; D tentatively fits TRBD1 or TRBD2 (6 bases each). V was shortened by 7 bases and J by 2 bases, with 12 bases between the two germline ends. The CDR3 is 13 amino acids. The germline V gene has CDR1 SQVTM and CDR2 ANQGSEA. CDR3 region: CSAGDFTYNEQFF. In DNA form, the CDR3 reads TGCAGCGCAGGGGACTTTACCTACAATGAGCAGTTCTTC.

This clonotype was seen ten or more times. The chain recombines TRBV7-2 with TRBJ2-5, with 8 bases matching TRBD2. The length of the CDR3 is 16 residues. V trimming: 1 base; J trimming: 5 bases; junction bases outside the gene matches: 9. Germline V lookup: CDR1 SGHTA, CDR2 FQGNSA. The CDR3 sequence: CASSLGVGGAAETQYF. The CDR3 nucleotides read TGTGCCAGCAGCTTAGGGGTCGGGGGGGCGGCGGAGACCCAGTACTTC.

The V call is TRBV7-2, the J call TRBJ2-4; TRBD2 might be the D (6 bases). The CDR3 is made up of 11 amino acids. The V end lost 11 bases, the J end lost 13 bases, and 18 bases lay between the germline ends. Germline V lookup: CDR1 SGHTA, CDR2 FQGNSA. The CDR3: CAVTSSWEQYF. As DNA, the CDR3 is TGTGCCGTCACTAGCTCTTGGGAGCAGTACTTC.

This clonotype came up a few times. CDR3 DNA: TGTGCCAGCAGTGGCGGGGACTCCTACAATGAGCAGTTCTTC. Protein: CASSGGDSYNEQFF. The rearrangement links TRBV7-9 to TRBJ2-1; a possible D gene is TRBD2 (6 bases). The germline V gene encodes CDR1 SEHNR and CDR2 FQNEAQ (reference sequence). The CDR3 totals 14 residues. Trimming took off 6 bases at V and 0 bases at J, with 9 bases between the two ends.